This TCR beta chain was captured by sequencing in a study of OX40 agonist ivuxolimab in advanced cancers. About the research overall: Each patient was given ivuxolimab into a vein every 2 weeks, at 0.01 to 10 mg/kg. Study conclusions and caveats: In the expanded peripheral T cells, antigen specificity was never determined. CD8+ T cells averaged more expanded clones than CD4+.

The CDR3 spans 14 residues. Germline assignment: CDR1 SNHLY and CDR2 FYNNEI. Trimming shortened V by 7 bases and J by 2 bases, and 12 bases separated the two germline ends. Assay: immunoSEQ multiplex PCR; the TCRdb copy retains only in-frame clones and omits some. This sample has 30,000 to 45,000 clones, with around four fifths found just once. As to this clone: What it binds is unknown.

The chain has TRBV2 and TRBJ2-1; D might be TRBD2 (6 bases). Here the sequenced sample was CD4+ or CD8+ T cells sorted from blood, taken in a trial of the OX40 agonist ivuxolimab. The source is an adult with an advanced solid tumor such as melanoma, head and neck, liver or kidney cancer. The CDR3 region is CASMRDSTYNEQFF. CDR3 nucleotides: TGTGCCAGCATGCGGGATAGCACCTACAATGAGCAGTTCTTC. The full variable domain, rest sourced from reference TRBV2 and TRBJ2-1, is EPEVTQTPSHQVTQMGQEVILRCVPISNHLYFYWYRQILGQKVEFLVSFYNNEISEKSEIFDDQFSVERPDGSNFTLKIRSTKLEDSAMYFCASMRDSTYNEQFFGPGTRLTVL.